This note documents a single T cell receptor beta chain sequence. This entry is derived from a study of control samples from healthy donors and cancer patients. Here immunoSEQ multiplex PCR was the method, and the copy in TCRdb shows in-frame clones only, minus some. The sample lists approximately 100,000 clones, around 89% occurring once. The CDR3 is 12 residues long. The trim removed 4 bases at V and 8 bases at J, leaving 4 bases unmatched. Germline V gene sequence: CDR1 SQVTM, CDR2 ANQGSEA. Sequenced sample: PBMCs. The J gene is TRBJ1-2, the V gene TRBV29-1, with TRBD1 identical over 10 bases. The origin of this receptor is a man aged 55 to 70 with lung cancer. CDR3 coding DNA: TGCAGCGTTGTGGGACAGGGGAAAGGCTACACCTTC. This codes for CSVVGQGKGYTF.